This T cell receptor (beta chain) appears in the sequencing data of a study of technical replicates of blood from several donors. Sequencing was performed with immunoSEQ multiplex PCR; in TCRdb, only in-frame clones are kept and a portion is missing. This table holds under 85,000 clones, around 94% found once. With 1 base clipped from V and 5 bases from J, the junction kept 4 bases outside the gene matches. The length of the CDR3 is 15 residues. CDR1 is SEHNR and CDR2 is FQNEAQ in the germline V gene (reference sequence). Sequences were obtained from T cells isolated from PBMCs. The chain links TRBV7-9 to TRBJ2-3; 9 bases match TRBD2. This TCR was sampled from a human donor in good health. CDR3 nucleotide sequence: TGTGCCAGCAGCTTAGTTGTACTAGCGGGAGATACGCAGTATTTT. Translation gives CASSLVVLAGDTQYF.